This T cell receptor beta chain was sequenced for a study of STAT5B mutations in CD4+ large granular lymphocyte leukemia. Study-level results: No patients shared main leukemic clonotypes, though roughly 27% appeared at low frequency elsewhere. Compared with healthy controls (2/35), patient top clones favored TRBV06 (8/27).

Controls came from buffy coats of healthy blood donors. Sequencing was at survey level. Sequencing used immunoSEQ multiplex PCR; TCRdb keeps in-frame clones, though not all of them. The sample lists tens of thousands of clones, around three quarters seen once, with around 0.4% in the top ten. Per germline, CDR1 WSHSY and CDR2 SAAADI. Germline trimming cut 7 bases from V and 14 bases from J; bases unmatched to any gene: 17. The CDR3 spans 15 residues. To note about this clone: The antigen is not known.

This TCR derives from a human donor in good health. This chain links TRBV10-2 with TRBJ2-1; 10 bases line up with TRBD2. Input material: CD4+ T cells from blood buffy coats. In nucleotides, the CDR3 is TGCGCCAGCACGCGAGCCGTTCAGCGGGAGGGCCCTGAGTTCTTC. Residues: CASTRAVQREGPEFF.